This T cell receptor (beta chain) appears in the sequencing data of a study of blood T cell repertoires in COVID-19. Study background: COVID-19 samples collected from the United States, Italy and Spain covered acute and convalescent phases.

Germline V gives CDR1 GTSNPN, CDR2 SVGIG (reference sequence). The CDR3 loop spans 14 amino acids. V was pared by 2 bases and J by 7 bases, with 6 bases of the junction left unmatched. In the study's own analysis: Reference gene primer amplification gave estimated nucleated cell counts. Assay: immunoSEQ multiplex PCR; the TCRdb copy retains only in-frame clones and omits some. That table supplies the V and J calls and clone size; D and trimming were determined from the DNA. The sample contains roughly 30,000 clones, 70% to 90% of which appear only once. This rearrangement joins TRBV30 to TRBJ2-1, with 9 nucleotides matching TRBD2. This receptor was obtained from a human donor in a cohort sampled during active COVID-19. Sequencing was performed on peripheral blood. The CDR3 region is CAWSLSGGYNEQFF. CDR3 nucleotide sequence: TGTGCCTGGAGTCTGAGCGGGGGGTATAATGAGCAGTTCTTC.